This passage covers 23 T cell receptor beta chains from one sample sequenced in a study of blood T cell repertoires in COVID-19. Here immunoSEQ multiplex PCR was the method, and the copy in TCRdb shows in-frame clones only, minus some. The sample holds around 400,000 clones, more than 70% seen once. The sample comprised peripheral blood. The receptors here all came from a woman in her fifties or sixties with COVID-19, enrolled during active disease.

The V gene is TRBV7-3, the J gene TRBJ1-1, with 10 bases that match TRBD1. This CDR3 region has 14 residues. V lost 4 bases, J lost 6 bases, and 5 bases stayed unmatched. Germline values: CDR1 SGHTA, CDR2 FQGTGA. The CDR3 is CASSSRDRGPEAFF. Written as DNA, the CDR3 is TGTGCCAGCAGCTCCCGGGACAGGGGCCCTGAAGCTTTCTTT.

This clone was counted once. The genes are TRBV5-1 and TRBJ2-7; the match to TRBD2 covers 7 bases. The CDR3 extends over 18 amino acids. Germline V lookup: CDR1 SGHRS, CDR2 YFSETQ. J was trimmed by 4 bases and V by 2 bases; bases with no gene match: 18. This CDR3 is CASSLDLNPGGLMYEQYF. The CDR3 DNA is TGCGCCAGCAGCTTAGACCTGAACCCGGGAGGCCTCATGTACGAGCAGTACTTC.

This chain connects TRBV27 to TRBJ1-2; 9 bases match TRBD1. V was clipped by 6 bases and J by 3 bases; unmatched bases: 5. The CDR3 length is 14 residues. CDR1 is MNHEY and CDR2 is SMNVEV in the germline V gene (reference sequence). CDR3 residues: CASRRDRVDYGYTF. CDR3 DNA: TGTGCCAGCAGGAGGGACAGGGTGGACTATGGCTACACCTTC.

The chain recombines TRBV6-6 with TRBJ1-5; a weak D match, TRBD1 (6 bases). Trimming took off 5 bases at V and 5 bases at J, with 16 bases between the two ends. CDR3 length: 15 amino acids. Per germline, CDR1 MNHNY and CDR2 SVGAGI (reference sequence). The CDR3 DNA follows: TGTGCCAGCAGTGGGGGCGGGGGGGCCCATCAGCCCCAGCATTTT. Translation gives CASSGGGGAHQPQHF.

Only one count was recorded for this clone. The CDR3 DNA reads as TGTGCCAGCAGTGATCAGGGGGTGCACACTGAAGCTTTCTTT. Protein sequence: CASSDQGVHTEAFF. The chain is built from TRBV2 and TRBJ1-1, with 7 nucleotides matching TRBD1. V lost 3 bases, J lost 3 bases, and 4 bases stayed unmatched. Per the germline V gene, CDR1 is SNHLY and CDR2 is FYNNEI. The CDR3 contains 14 residues.

The chain has TRBV5-5 and TRBJ2-5; 8 bases agree with TRBD1. The CDR3 extends over 13 amino acids. Trimming cost V 4 bases and J 5 bases; bases outside gene matches: 4. Per germline, CDR1 SGHKS and CDR2 YYEKEE (reference sequence). The CDR3 spells CASSPPGGETQYF. The CDR3 bases are TGTGCCAGCAGCCCCCCAGGGGGCGAGACCCAGTACTTC.

The chain combines TRBV12-5 with TRBJ2-7, with 9 nucleotides matching TRBD1. Trimming took 6 bases from V and 3 from J; bases not matched to a gene: 3. CDR3 size: 13 residues. Germline assignment: CDR1 LGHNT and CDR2 FRNRAP. This CDR3 is CASGGQGFYEQYF. The CDR3 coding sequence is TGTGCTAGTGGGGGACAGGGATTCTACGAGCAGTACTTC.

CDR3 bases: TGTGCCAGCAGGGAAGATGGGCCCCCTCGGTCACCCCTCCACTTT. Encoded protein: CASREDGPPRSPLHF. This chain connects TRBV28 to TRBJ1-6; D not certain. Between the trimmed V and J ends, which lost 6 bases and 10 bases, there was a span of 19 bases. The CDR3 is made up of 15 amino acids. In germline, CDR1 is MDHEN, CDR2 SYDVKM.

The gene calls are TRBV5-4 and TRBJ1-2; 9 bases fit TRBD1. V trimming: 3 bases; J trimming: 2 bases; junction bases outside the gene matches: 2. CDR1 is SGHNT, CDR2 YYREEE, per germline (reference sequence). CDR3 length: 14 amino acids. The CDR3 region has the DNA TGTGCCAGCAGCTATGGACAGGGGAACTATGGCTACACCTTC. Its protein product is CASSYGQGNYGYTF.

Here the CDR3 reads CASSLEKGLGYTF. The CDR3 DNA reads TGCGCCAGCAGCTTGGAAAAGGGGCTTGGCTACACCTTC. The rearrangement links TRBV5-1 to TRBJ1-2; tentative D call: TRBD1 (5 bases). The CDR3 has 13 residues. The germline V gene has CDR1 SGHRS and CDR2 YFSETQ. The V end lost 0 bases, the J end lost 7 bases, and 10 bases lay between the germline ends.

For this clone: One end of the junction does not line up with germline, which may come from a read error. V is TRBV24-1 and J is TRBJ1-1; D is undetermined. CDR1 and CDR2 (germline): KGHDR, SFDVKD. The CDR3 has 11 residues. The CDR3 loop is CATSDDRVLTF. The CDR3 nucleotides read TGTGCCACCAGTGACGATCGGGTACTCACTTTC.

The chain has TRBV9 and TRBJ2-3; D might be TRBD1 (6 bases). V was clipped by 4 bases and J by 1 base, with 19 bases between them. Germline assignment: CDR1 SGDLS and CDR2 YYNGEE. This CDR3 contains 17 residues. This CDR3 reads CASSPRQAPGRTDTQYF. The CDR3 DNA follows: TGTGCCAGCAGCCCGAGACAGGCCCCTGGGCGCACAGATACGCAGTATTTT.

This chain connects TRBV5-6 to TRBJ1-2; tentative D call: TRBD1 (6 bases). Germline CDR1 reads SGHDT; CDR2 reads YYEEEE. V was pared by 4 bases and J by 4 bases, with 17 bases between. This CDR3 comprises 15 residues. The CDR3 spells CASSIRQEPFYGYTF. The DNA for the CDR3 is TGTGCCAGCAGCATCCGACAGGAACCCTTCTATGGCTACACCTTC.

The chain uses TRBV9 and TRBJ2-3; 9 bases agree with TRBD1. There are 16 residues in the CDR3. V dropped 2 bases and J dropped 6; count of bases not matched to a gene: 10. Germline lookup yields CDR1 SGDLS and CDR2 YYNGEE. CDR3 coding DNA: TGTGCCAGCAGCGTCCCAAGGGACAGGGTGACCGATACGCAGTATTTT. Translation: CASSVPRDRVTDTQYF.

This clone turned up a few times. V usage is TRBV7-8 and J usage is TRBJ2-5, with a possible D match to TRBD2 (6 bases). The CDR3 has 13 amino acids. V was shortened by 3 bases and J by 5 bases, with 10 bases between the two germline ends. Germline assignment: CDR1 SGHVS and CDR2 FQNEAQ. CDR3 DNA sequence: TGTGCCAGCAGCTTTCGGGGGACGGAGACCCAGTACTTC. The encoded protein is CASSFRGTETQYF.

This clone was picked up a small number of times. The chain couples TRBV4-2 to TRBJ1-1; TRBD1 matches at 7 bases. Trimming at V came to 2 bases and at J to 0 bases, leaving 3 bases not matched to a gene. The CDR3 runs 15 residues. Germline CDR1 and CDR2: LGHNA and YNFKEQ. The CDR3 loop reads CASSQPGQMNTEAFF. CDR3 DNA sequence: TGTGCCAGCAGCCAACCGGGACAGATGAACACTGAAGCTTTCTTT.

The rearrangement links TRBV5-6 to TRBJ1-1; D is unclear. CDR1 is SGHDT and CDR2 is YYEEEE in the germline V gene. The V end was cut by 4 bases, the J end by 1 base, with 11 bases between. CDR3 length: 14 residues. The CDR3 coding sequence is TGTGCCAGCAGCAGGAGGGTCAAGAACACTGAAGCTTTCTTT. This sequence encodes CASSRRVKNTEAFF. Variable domain in full (rest from reference TRBV5-6 and TRBJ1-1): DAGVTQSPTHLIKTRGQQVTLRCSPKSGHDTVSWYQQALGQGPQFIFQYYEEEERQRGNFPDRFSGHQFPNYSSELNVNALLLGDSALYLCASSRRVKNTEAFFGQGTRLTVV.

The chain carries TRBV5-7 and TRBJ2-5, with D maybe TRBD1 (5 bases). TRBV5-7 is assigned to the ORF class and has an uncertain function. The CDR3 contains 16 residues. V was shortened by 4 bases and J by 4 bases, with 20 bases between the two germline ends. The DNA for the CDR3 is TGTGCCAGCAGCCCGGCGGACACTTGGTTGGTAGAGACCCAGTACTTC. Translating it yields CASSPADTWLVETQYF.

The chain employs TRBV5-1 and TRBJ2-1; a possible D gene is TRBD2 (7 bases). CDR3 length: 16 residues. V was clipped by 2 bases and J by 7 bases, with 19 bases between them. Germline values: CDR1 SGHRS, CDR2 YFSETQ. The CDR3 loop is CASSFPGTGGRNEQFF. As DNA, the CDR3 is TGCGCCAGCAGCTTCCCCGGTACGGGGGGCAGGAATGAGCAGTTCTTC.

The V and J genes are TRBV2 and TRBJ1-5; 7 nucleotides agree with TRBD1. CDR3 size: 13 residues. Germline V gene lookup returns CDR1 SNHLY and CDR2 FYNNEI. Germline trimming cut 7 bases from V and 3 bases from J; bases unmatched to any gene: 3. CDR3 protein: CASKGTVNQPQHF. The CDR3 region has the DNA TGTGCCAGCAAAGGGACAGTCAATCAGCCCCAGCATTTT.

A single count supports this clone. This sequence joins TRBV9 and TRBJ2-5; tentative D call: TRBD2 (6 bases). Germline CDR1 is SGDLS and CDR2 is YYNGEE. Trimming left V 0 bases short and J 9 bases short, with 12 bases between. The CDR3 is 13 residues long. CDR3 sequence: CASSVDLGEAQYF. The CDR3, as DNA: TGTGCCAGCAGCGTAGATTTGGGGGAGGCCCAGTACTTC. Together with reference TRBV9 and TRBJ2-5, the CDR3 gives the full variable domain: DSGVTQTPKHLITATGQRVTLRCSPRSGDLSVYWYQQSLDQGLQFLIQYYNGEERAKGNILERFSAQQFPDLHSELNLSSLELGDSALYFCASSVDLGEAQYFGPGTRLLVL.

The V gene is TRBV7-6, the J gene TRBJ2-1; the match to TRBD1 covers 7 bases. Trimming removed 2 bases from V and 9 bases from J; junction bases left unmatched: 13. The CDR3 spans 16 residues. Germline V gene lookup returns CDR1 SGHVS and CDR2 FNYEAQ. The DNA of the CDR3 is TGTGCCAGCAGCTTATCTGGGTTTCGAGGGGGCGGTGAGCAGTTCTTC. It translates to CASSLSGFRGGGEQFF.

The chain links TRBV4-1 to TRBJ2-5; tentatively, D is TRBD1 (6 bases). The V gene's germline CDR1 is MGHRA and CDR2 YSYEKL. V dropped 1 base and J dropped 1 base, with 10 bases sitting between them. The length of the CDR3 is 15 residues. For the CDR3, the DNA is TGCGCCAGCAGCCAAGCTCGGGACACCCAAGAGACCCAGTACTTC. It codes for CASSQARDTQETQYF.